The present entry profiles one T cell receptor beta chain with its context. Its antigen remains unknown. This sample was taken from a study of lymphopenia after photon versus proton radiotherapy. Assay used: immunoSEQ multiplex PCR; TCRdb lists only in-frame clones, some missing. Of roughly 67,000 clones listed, under 95% were seen once; the top ten hold less than 3.5%. Study-wide results and caveats: Photon-treated patients lost naive T cells and TCR diversity; proton-treated stayed stable.

The CDR3 consists of 15 residues. Between the trimmed V and J ends, which lost 6 bases and 6 bases, there was a span of 17 bases. Germline V gene data show CDR1 as KGHSH and CDR2 as LQKENI. The receptor comes from a woman in her seventies with pancreatic cancer. The gene calls are TRBV18 and TRBJ2-2; no clear D gene. Sample: peripheral blood, taken from a patient treated with photon-based radiotherapy. The CDR3 nucleotides are TGTGCCAGCTCCCCCGGGCCCCTTTCACCCGGGGAGCTGTTTTTT. This translates into CASSPGPLSPGELFF. The full variable domain, in which reference TRBV18 and TRBJ2-2 provide the parts outside the CDR3, is NAGVMQNPRHLVRRRGQEARLRCSPMKGHSHVYWYRQLPEEGLKFMVYLQKENIIDESGMPKERFSAEFPKEGPSILRIQQVVRGDSAAYFCASSPGPLSPGELFFGEGSRLTVL.